Listed here are 19 T cell receptor beta chains from one sample, sequenced in a study of blood T cells in healthy people across ages. With a J-beta primer mix and a sample-barcoded 5' primer, a second PCR ran about 7 to 12 cycles. TCRdb passed the 5' RACE reads through MiXCR, listing each CDR3 protein once. The sample comprises nearly 800,000 distinct CDR3 sequences, more than 20% of which are singletons, and under 4.5% rests with the top ten. These records were also assigned to another study, of T cells of mothers and their children.

Sequenced sample: blood. The receptor source for this set is a boy younger than 18 in good health.

This clonotype was picked up a small number of times. The genes are TRBV28 and TRBJ2-4; 7 bases fit TRBD2. The trim removed 6 bases at V and 1 base at J, leaving 15 bases unmatched. Germline V CDR1 and CDR2: MDHEN, SYDVKM. The CDR3 length is 18 residues. CDR3: CASRNRLKREQAKNIQYF. DNA for the CDR3: TGTGCCAGCAGGAACCGCCTGAAGCGGGAACAGGCCAAAAACATTCAGTACTTC.

The J gene is TRBJ1-2, the V gene TRBV5-1; 7 positions match TRBD1. From germline, CDR1 is SGHRS and CDR2 YFSETQ. The CDR3 has 14 amino acids. V dropped 3 bases and J dropped 2; count of bases not matched to a gene: 4. CDR3 coding DNA: TGCGCCAGCAGCTCATGGGACAGCAACTATGGCTACACCTTC. Its protein is CASSSWDSNYGYTF.

This clonotype was detected a few times. The chain is built from TRBV6-2 or TRBV6-3 and TRBJ1-1; 7 bases align to TRBD1. Germline values: CDR1 MNHEY, CDR2 SVGEGT. Trimming at V came to 8 bases and at J to 1 base, leaving 7 bases not matched to a gene. The CDR3 length is 14 residues. The CDR3 loop is CASPPGQRNTEAFF. In DNA form, the CDR3 reads TGTGCCAGCCCTCCGGGACAGCGGAACACTGAAGCTTTCTTT.

V gene TRBV4-3 combines with J gene TRBJ1-2; a possible D gene is TRBD1 (5 bases). V gave up 0 bases and J gave up 6 bases, with 14 bases separating them. Looked up from germline, CDR1 is LGHNA and CDR2 is YSLEER. The CDR3 totals 15 residues. The CDR3: CASSQDRGPQDGYTF. The CDR3 DNA sequence: TGCGCCAGCAGCCAAGACCGGGGCCCCCAGGATGGCTACACCTTC.

The chain has TRBV4-3 and TRBJ2-7; 11 bases align to TRBD1. This CDR3 contains 18 residues. J lost 2 bases, V lost 0 bases, and 9 bases had no gene match. CDR1 LGHNA and CDR2 YSLEER come from the germline V gene. The CDR3 DNA sequence: TGCGCCAGCAGCCAAGAATTCTTAGGACAGGGGGCCGCCTACGAGCAGTACTTC. It yields the protein CASSQEFLGQGAAYEQYF.

V usage is TRBV20-1 and J usage is TRBJ1-1, with a possible D match to TRBD1 (5 bases). Trimming shortened V by 7 bases and J by 2 bases, and 8 bases separated the two germline ends. This CDR3 is built from 11 residues. Germline-derived CDR1 and CDR2 are DFQATT and SNEGSKA (reference sequence). The CDR3 sequence is CSGDSNTEAFF. CDR3 sequence (DNA): TGCAGTGGCGACAGTAACACTGAAGCTTTCTTT.

This clonotype was counted only a few times. This chain links TRBV7-6 with TRBJ1-3; no clear D gene. Germline V gene sequence: CDR1 SGHVS, CDR2 FNYEAQ. This CDR3 has 16 residues. With 1 base removed from V and 0 bases from J, the gap between germline ends came to 10 bases. As DNA, the CDR3 is TGTGCCAGCAGCTTAGGGCCGGAAGACTCTGGAAACACCATATATTTT. Its translation is CASSLGPEDSGNTIYF.

V is TRBV29-1 and J is TRBJ2-5, with 9 positions matching TRBD1. This CDR3 region has 17 residues. Germline V lookup: CDR1 SQVTM, CDR2 ANQGSEA. CDR3 nucleotide sequence: TGCGGAGCGTTGGCCCCCTTACCGGGACAGGGTTTTGAGACCCAGTACTTC. Its translation: CGALAPLPGQGFETQYF.

This clonotype has only a few counts. The chain joins TRBV5-1 to TRBJ1-2; 8 bases line up with TRBD1. The germline V gene encodes CDR1 SGHRS and CDR2 YFSETQ. With 7 bases clipped from V and 1 base from J, the junction kept 9 bases outside the gene matches. The CDR3 has 15 amino acids. CDR3 sequence: CASGVTGADNYGYTF. The CDR3 bases are TGCGCCAGCGGAGTGACAGGGGCTGATAACTATGGCTACACCTTC.

This clonotype was seen a few times. The chain carries TRBV29-1 and TRBJ2-1; D uncertain. The germline gives CDR1 SQVTM, CDR2 ANQGSEA. This CDR3 is 14 amino acids long. V was clipped by 5 bases and J by 0 bases, with 11 bases between them. The CDR3 sequence: CSVKAASSYNEQFF. CDR3 bases: TGCAGCGTTAAGGCAGCCAGCTCCTACAATGAGCAGTTCTTC.

The chain employs TRBV4-1 and TRBJ2-7; the match to TRBD2 covers 9 bases. The CDR3 consists of 16 residues. Germline V gene sequence: CDR1 MGHRA, CDR2 YSYEKL. Losses at the gene ends were 0 bases for V and 4 bases for J; bases not matched to a gene: 7. The CDR3: CASSQDGRLAAYEQYF. The CDR3 nucleotides are TGCGCCAGCAGCCAAGATGGGCGACTAGCGGCGTACGAGCAGTACTTC.

The chain couples TRBV7-3 to TRBJ2-2; 8 nucleotides line up with TRBD1. Trimming took 1 base from V and 10 from J; bases not matched to a gene: 8. This CDR3 spans 15 amino acids. Germline-derived CDR1 and CDR2 are SGHTA and FQGTGA. CDR3 nucleotide sequence: TGTGCCAGCAGCTTAATCGCGATGGGACAGGAGGAGCTGTTTTTT. This translates into CASSLIAMGQEELFF.

V usage is TRBV11-1 and J usage is TRBJ2-3; 8 positions match TRBD2. The V gene end was trimmed by 6 bases and the J gene end by 4 bases; junction bases not matched to a gene: 12. Germline V gene lookup returns CDR1 SGHAT and CDR2 FQDESV (reference sequence). This CDR3 is 16 amino acids long. CDR3 in amino acids: CASRDRSGSSPDTQYF. In DNA, the CDR3 is TGTGCCAGCAGAGATCGGAGCGGGAGTAGCCCAGATACGCAGTATTTT.

This sequence joins TRBV4-2 and TRBJ2-1, with TRBD2 matching 8 bases. V gave up 2 bases and J gave up 6 bases; unmatched junction bases: 9. Germline V gene lookup returns CDR1 LGHNA and CDR2 YNFKEQ. The CDR3 consists of 16 residues. The CDR3 coding sequence is TGTGCCAGCAGCCAATCAAGCGGGAGAGGTATCAATGAGCAGTTCTTC. This sequence encodes CASSQSSGRGINEQFF.

The chain uses TRBV20-1 and TRBJ2-5; D is possibly TRBD2 (8 bases). Trimming pared 2 bases from V and 5 bases from J, leaving 18 bases between. Per germline, CDR1 DFQATT and CDR2 SNEGSKA (reference sequence). The CDR3 is 15 amino acids. The CDR3, as DNA: TGCAGTGCTAGACGGGAGGGGGCGACCCGGGAGACCCAGTACTTC. It codes for CSARREGATRETQYF.

This clonotype was seen a few times. An end of the junction does not agree with germline; a read error may underlie this. The chain carries TRBV7-2 and TRBJ2-1; D is uncertain. Judging by the DNA end, TRBJ2-7 fits better; the J call may be wrong. CDR3 size: 12 residues. Germline CDR1 reads SGHTA; CDR2 reads FQGNSA. The DNA of the CDR3 is TGTGCCAGTAGCTTAAATACCTACGAGCAGTACTTC. It is translated as CASSLNTYEQYF.

The chain uses TRBV6-2 or TRBV6-3 and TRBJ2-3; D unclear. Germline CDR1 is MNHEY and CDR2 is SVGEGT. The CDR3 runs to 14 residues. Trimming took 2 bases from V and 5 from J, leaving 11 bases between them. The CDR3 loop is CASSYGDIGDTQYF. DNA for the CDR3: TGTGCCAGCAGTTACGGGGATATTGGAGATACGCAGTATTTT.

As to this clonotype: At one of its ends the junction is not consistent with the germline gene, which may arise from a read error. The CDR3 protein is CASTLVDRGLSYEQCF. CDR3 DNA: TGTGCCAGCACCCTAGTTGACAGGGGGCTTTCCTACGAGCAGTGCTTC. The chain employs TRBV25-1 and TRBJ2-7; TRBD1 aligns across 10 bases. This CDR3 is built from 16 residues. Germline V CDR1 and CDR2: MGHDK, SYGVNS.

This clonotype was counted ten times or more. The chain combines TRBV11-2 with TRBJ1-1; D is perhaps TRBD1 (6 bases). CDR1 is SGHAT and CDR2 is FQNNGV in the germline V gene. The CDR3 totals 13 residues. Between the trimmed V and J ends, which lost 6 bases and 3 bases, there was a span of 11 bases. The CDR3 DNA reads TGTGCCAGCAGTTTGCAGGGGTACACTGAAGCTTTCTTT. Its protein is CASSLQGYTEAFF.